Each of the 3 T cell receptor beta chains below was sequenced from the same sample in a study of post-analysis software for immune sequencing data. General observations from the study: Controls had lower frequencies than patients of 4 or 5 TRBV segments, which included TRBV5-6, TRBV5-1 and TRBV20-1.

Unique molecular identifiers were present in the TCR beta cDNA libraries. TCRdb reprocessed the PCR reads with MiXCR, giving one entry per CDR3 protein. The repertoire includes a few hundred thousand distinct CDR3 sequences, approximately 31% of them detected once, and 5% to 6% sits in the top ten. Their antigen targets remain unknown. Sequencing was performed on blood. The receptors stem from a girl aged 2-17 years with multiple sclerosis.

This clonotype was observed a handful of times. The CDR3 coding sequence is TGTGCCAGCAGCCAAGATGCCAGGGACGGTACCCAGTACTTC. It codes for CASSQDARDGTQYF. This chain uses TRBV3-1 with TRBJ2-5; D tentatively fits TRBD1 or TRBD2 (5 bases each). The germline V and J ends were trimmed by 0 bases and 8 bases, with 13 bases remaining between them. The length of the CDR3 is 14 residues. Germline lookup yields CDR1 LGHDT and CDR2 YNNKEL (reference sequence).

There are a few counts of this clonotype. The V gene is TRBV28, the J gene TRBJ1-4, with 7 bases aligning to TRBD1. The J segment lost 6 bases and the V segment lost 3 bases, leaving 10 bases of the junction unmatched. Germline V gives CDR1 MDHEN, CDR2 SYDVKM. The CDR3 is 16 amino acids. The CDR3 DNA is TGTGCCAGCAGTTTTGCCCACAGGGGCCGGGATGAAAAACTGTTTTTT. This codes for CASSFAHRGRDEKLFF.

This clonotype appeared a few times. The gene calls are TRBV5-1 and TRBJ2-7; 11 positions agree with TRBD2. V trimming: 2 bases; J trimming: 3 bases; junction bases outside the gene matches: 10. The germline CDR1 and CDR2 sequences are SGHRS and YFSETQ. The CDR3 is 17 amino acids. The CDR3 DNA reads TGCGCCAGCAGCTTAAGGCTAGCGGGGGGAATCATCTACGAGCAGTACTTC. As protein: CASSLRLAGGIIYEQYF.